Shown below are 27 T cell receptor beta chains from a single sample sequenced in a study of immune heterogeneity within non-small cell lung tumors (dated by TCRdb to 2016 to 2019). For the TCR template, genomic DNA was extracted from bulk tumor tissue, and roughly 580 ng of gDNA was amplified for each sample. During surgery, several biopsies were collected from each primary tumor and placed as far from one another as possible within the tumor mass. The study cohort was described as untreated, and the patients were newly diagnosed NSCLC cases having curative surgery. Data came from a HiSeq X Ten. The TCR beta CDR3 region was amplified with a multiplex PCR system, in which a first round of roughly 10 cycles was run using 32 V-gene forward and 13 J-gene reverse primers. The public sequencing data were trimmed at Q25 with fastp and processed into clonotypes with MiXCR by TCRdb, which kept only in-frame beta chains. A single entry per CDR3 protein holds the most common genes and DNA from its merged rows. The sample table lists about 22,000 distinct CDR3 sequences, around 26% of them with a count of one. The ten largest clonotypes hold 4.4% of the sample.

Input material: lung tumor tissue. These receptors were taken from a man aged 40-50 years with non-small cell lung cancer.

In its sample, this clonotype was seen a few times. The chain employs TRBV6-5 and TRBJ2-1; D may match TRBD1 or TRBD2 (5 bases each). This CDR3 is built from 13 residues. V was pared by 0 bases and J by 5 bases, with 5 bases between. Per the germline V gene, CDR1 is MNHEY and CDR2 is SVGAGI. The CDR3, as DNA: TGTGCCAGCAGTTACTCGGGGGACAATGAGCAGTTCTTC. As protein: CASSYSGDNEQFF.

For the CDR3, the DNA is TGCAGCGTTTCAACGGGAATGGGCAATCAGCCCCAGCATTTT. It encodes CSVSTGMGNQPQHF. The chain couples TRBV29-1 to TRBJ1-5; D remains unclear. From germline, CDR1 is SQVTM and CDR2 ANQGSEA. The V and J ends lost 5 bases and 2 bases respectively, with 13 bases between them. This CDR3 spans 14 amino acids. Supplemented by reference TRBV29-1 and TRBJ1-5, the full variable domain reads SAVISQKPSRDICQRGTSLTIQCQVDSQVTMMFWYRQQPGQSLTLIATANQGSEATYESGFVIDKFPISRPNLTFSTLTVSNMSPEDSSIYLCSVSTGMGNQPQHFGDGTRLSIL.

The sample holds many counts of this clonotype. This chain links TRBV11-1 with TRBJ2-5, with D tentatively TRBD2 (6 bases). Deletions cut 5 bases from V and 2 bases from J, with 15 bases between. This CDR3 has 15 residues. Per the germline V gene, CDR1 is SGHAT and CDR2 is FQDESV (reference sequence). CDR3 sequence (DNA): TGTGCCAGCAGCACACGTCTAGCGCTTCAAGAGACCCAGTACTTC. Translating gives CASSTRLALQETQYF.

This clonotype was seen repeatedly, ten times or more. The chain has TRBV19 and TRBJ2-7; D is perhaps TRBD1 or TRBD2 (5 bases each). The CDR3 extends over 15 amino acids. Trimming stripped 7 bases from V and 0 bases from J, with 16 bases between. The germline V gene has CDR1 LNHDA and CDR2 SQIVND (reference sequence). CDR3 nucleotide sequence: TGTGCCAGTACTCACGGGACGGGCGCCTCCTACGAGCAGTACTTC. Amino acid sequence: CASTHGTGASYEQYF.

Comment on this clonotype: With a much larger clone just one base away, this may be a read error. As the CDR3 is not closed by the conserved phenylalanine or tryptophan, this likely results from a read error. The chain uses TRBV11-1 and TRBJ2-7, with 11 bases fitting TRBD1. The CDR3 sequence is 15 residues long. Trimming removed 1 base from V and 4 bases from J; junction bases left unmatched: 3. Germline values: CDR1 SGHAT, CDR2 FQDESV (reference sequence). CDR3 residues: CASSLGRDRGYEQYL. For the CDR3, the DNA is TGTGCCAGCAGCTTAGGCCGGGACAGGGGGTACGAGCAGTACTTA.

This clonotype is labeled medium-sized. This chain uses TRBV6-5 with TRBJ2-7; D remains ambiguous. The V end lost 0 bases, the J end lost 7 bases, and 10 bases lay between the germline ends. The CDR3 contains 13 residues. The V gene's germline CDR1 is MNHEY and CDR2 SVGAGI. CDR3 in DNA: TGTGCCAGCAGTTACTCGACGACTTTGGAGCAGTACTTC. Its translation is CASSYSTTLEQYF.

This clonotype showed up many times. The chain combines TRBV5-1 with TRBJ1-2; a possible D gene is TRBD1 (5 bases). Germline CDR1 reads SGHRS; CDR2 reads YFSETQ. Between the trimmed V and J ends, which lost 4 bases and 4 bases, there was a span of 14 bases. The CDR3 is made up of 14 amino acids. CDR3 DNA sequence: TGCGCCAGCAGCGAGACGGGGCAGAGCTATGGCTACACCTTC. It yields the protein CASSETGQSYGYTF.

Notes on this clonotype: A read error may explain this, as a much larger clone is one base away. The genes are TRBV10-3 and TRBJ1-2, with a tentative D call TRBD1 (5 bases). Germline CDR1 reads ENHRY; CDR2 reads SYGVKD. Trimming stripped 2 bases from V and 7 bases from J, with 11 bases between. There are 13 residues in the CDR3. CDR3 DNA: TGTGCCATCAGTGAGGCGAAGGGACCTGGCTACACCTTC. Its translation is CAISEAKGPGYTF.

This clonotype was observed a few times. The rearrangement links TRBV5-4 to TRBJ1-2, with D possibly TRBD1 on 5 matching bases. With 0 bases removed from V and 4 bases from J, the gap between germline ends came to 16 bases. The CDR3 spans 16 residues. CDR1 is SGHNT, CDR2 YYREEE, per germline (reference sequence). The DNA for the CDR3 is TGTGCCAGCAGCTTGGTTGCAGGGCGGCCGAGCTATGGCTACACCTTC. It encodes CASSLVAGRPSYGYTF.

This clonotype has a count of ten or more. This sequence joins TRBV11-3 and TRBJ2-1; D gene uncertain. Germline V gene lookup returns CDR1 SGHNT and CDR2 YENEEA. CDR3 length: 17 amino acids. V lost 0 bases, J lost 0 bases, and 12 bases lay in between. This chain's CDR3 is CASSLDSRVGSYNEQFF. The CDR3 nucleotides are TGTGCCAGCAGCTTAGATAGTAGGGTCGGCTCCTACAATGAGCAGTTCTTC.

The rearrangement uses TRBV5-6 and TRBJ2-5; D unclear. Germline V lookup: CDR1 SGHDT, CDR2 YYEEEE. Trimming left V 1 base short and J 5 bases short, with 15 bases between. This CDR3 region has 15 residues. Here the CDR3 DNA reads TGTGCCAGCAGCTTGAAAACAACGCGTCCCGAGACCCAGTACTTC. Its translation: CASSLKTTRPETQYF. The full variable domain, rest sourced from reference TRBV5-6 and TRBJ2-5, is DAGVTQSPTHLIKTRGQQVTLRCSPKSGHDTVSWYQQALGQGPQFIFQYYEEEERQRGNFPDRFSGHQFPNYSSELNVNALLLGDSALYLCASSLKTTRPETQYFGPGTRLLVL.

The rearrangement joins TRBV4-1 to TRBJ1-4, with D possibly TRBD1 on 5 matching bases. V lost 1 base and J 7 bases, leaving 13 bases between the germline ends. CDR3 length: 15 residues. CDR1 MGHRA and CDR2 YSYEKL come from the germline V gene. The chain's CDR3 is CASSQGGGAGEKLFF. CDR3 bases: TGCGCCAGCAGCCAAGGAGGAGGGGCGGGTGAAAAACTGTTTTTT.

This rearrangement joins TRBV29-1 to TRBJ1-2; a possible D gene is TRBD1 (5 bases). The CDR3 contains 13 residues. In germline, CDR1 is SQVTM, CDR2 ANQGSEA. Trimming took off 4 bases at V and 6 bases at J, with 15 bases between the two ends. The CDR3 region is CSVGTGTLHGYTF. The CDR3 coding sequence is TGCAGCGTTGGGACCGGGACCCTGCATGGCTACACCTTC.

In this sample, this clonotype turned up many times. This chain joins TRBV6-2 or TRBV6-3 and TRBJ1-2, with 8 positions matching TRBD1. J gave up 6 bases and V 4 bases, and 1 base lay outside the gene matches. Per the germline V gene, CDR1 is MNHEY and CDR2 is SVGEGT. The CDR3 has 12 amino acids. The CDR3 sequence: CASSSRGHGYTF. In nucleotides, the CDR3 is TGTGCCAGCAGTTCCAGGGGGCATGGCTACACCTTC.

This clonotype was observed at least ten times. The rearrangement links TRBV2 to TRBJ2-1; 9 nucleotides align to TRBD1. V was clipped by 3 bases and J by 6 bases; unmatched bases: 3. The germline CDR1 and CDR2 sequences are SNHLY and FYNNEI. The CDR3 contains 14 residues. As DNA, the CDR3 is TGTGCCAGCAGTGACCGGGACAGGGCCAATGAGCAGTTCTTC. Translating gives CASSDRDRANEQFF.

This clonotype is deemed medium-sized. The chain is built from TRBV3-1 and TRBJ1-2, with 10 nucleotides matching TRBD1. CDR3 size: 16 residues. Germline V CDR1 and CDR2: LGHDT, YNNKEL (reference sequence). The trim removed 5 bases at V and 4 bases at J, leaving 10 bases unmatched. CDR3 residues: CASSEPPGQGIYGYTF. The CDR3 DNA sequence: TGTGCCAGCAGCGAGCCTCCGGGACAGGGGATCTATGGCTACACCTTC.

In regard to this clonotype: With a much larger clone just one base away, this may be a read error. The DNA of the CDR3 is TGTGCCAGCAGCGTAATCGGGGGGACCTACACCTTC. As protein: CASSVIGGTYTF. The J gene is TRBJ1-2, the V gene TRBV9; D may be TRBD1 (5 bases). This CDR3 spans 12 amino acids. V dropped 1 base and J dropped 10 bases, with 11 bases sitting between them. Germline-derived CDR1 and CDR2 are SGDLS and YYNGEE.

This clonotype was counted ten times or more. The genes are TRBV6-1 and TRBJ1-5; D gene ambiguous. The V and J ends lost 6 bases and 0 bases respectively, with 6 bases between them. Germline V lookup: CDR1 MNHNS, CDR2 SASEGT. The CDR3 spans 13 residues. CDR3 protein: CASSLNSNQPQHF. In DNA, the CDR3 is TGTGCCAGCAGCCTAAATAGCAATCAGCCCCAGCATTTT.

The sample holds a few counts of this clonotype. The DNA for the CDR3 is TGCAGTGCTAGAGACCCACAGGGGGGGTATGAAAAACTGTTTTTT. This codes for CSARDPQGGYEKLFF. The V call is TRBV20-1, the J call TRBJ1-4, with TRBD1 matching over 8 bases. The V segment lost 0 bases and the J segment 6 bases; nucleotides outside the gene matches: 6. The CDR3 is 15 amino acids. Germline CDR1 reads DFQATT; CDR2 reads SNEGSKA (reference sequence).

A few counts support this clonotype. J is TRBJ2-5 and V is TRBV24-1; a weak D match, TRBD1 (5 bases). This CDR3 comprises 16 residues. The V end was cut by 5 bases, the J end by 2 bases, with 17 bases between. Germline V lookup: CDR1 KGHDR, CDR2 SFDVKD. The CDR3 DNA is TGTGCCACCAGTGGCGCTGGGGCAACCTCACAAGAGACCCAGTACTTC. Its protein is CATSGAGATSQETQYF.

By share, this clonotype counts as medium-sized. The chain has TRBV20-1 and TRBJ1-2, with TRBD1 identical over 7 bases. This CDR3 has 13 amino acids. The V and J ends lost 3 bases and 8 bases, in that order; junction bases with no gene match: 9. Per the germline V gene, CDR1 is DFQATT and CDR2 is SNEGSKA (reference sequence). CDR3 amino acids: CSASITGERGYTF. The CDR3 DNA follows: TGCAGTGCTAGCATTACAGGGGAACGCGGCTACACCTTC.

In its sample, this clonotype was seen once. A junction end diverges from the germline sequence, so it may reflect a read error. The rearrangement joins TRBV6-4 to TRBJ2-1; D perhaps matches TRBD2 (5 bases). The germline CDR1 and CDR2 sequences are MRHNA and SNTAGT. The CDR3 is made up of 14 amino acids. CDR3 DNA: TGTGACATCCCCTCGTACCCCAGCGGCAATGAGAAGTTCTTC. Translation: CDIPSYPSGNEKFF.

V usage is TRBV6-5 and J usage is TRBJ2-1, with TRBD2 matching over 14 bases. The CDR3 contains 19 residues. V shed 0 bases and J 8 bases; nucleotides not matched to a gene: 12. Germline CDR1 is MNHEY and CDR2 is SVGAGI. The CDR3 region has the DNA TGTGCCAGCAGTTACTCACGGGCGGGGACTAGCGGGAGTAGGGATGAGCAGTTCTTC. It codes for CASSYSRAGTSGSRDEQFF.

Only one count was recorded for this clonotype. This may come from a read error, since a much larger clone is one base off. The V gene is TRBV20-1, the J gene TRBJ1-1, with TRBD1 matching 7 bases. Germline CDR1 and CDR2: DFQATT and SNEGSKA (reference sequence). J was trimmed by 8 bases and V by 4 bases; bases with no gene match: 4. The CDR3 loop spans 11 amino acids. CDR3 coding DNA: TGCAGTGCTATACCGGGACAGGAAGCTTTCTTT. This translates into CSAIPGQEAFF.

Only one count was recorded for this clonotype. The chain employs TRBV30 and TRBJ2-2; D assignment may be TRBD1 or TRBD2 (5 bases each). The germline CDR1 and CDR2 sequences are GTSNPN and SVGIG (reference sequence). V lost 4 bases to trimming and J lost 0 bases, with 15 bases between them. CDR3 size: 16 residues. The CDR3 region is CAWKSGPYANTGELFF. CDR3 bases: TGTGCCTGGAAGTCGGGACCCTACGCGAACACCGGGGAGCTGTTTTTT. The variable domain in full, with the rest retrieved from reference TRBV30 and TRBJ2-2, is SQTIHQWPATLVQPVGSPLSLECTVEGTSNPNLYWYRQAAGRGLQLLFYSVGIGQISSEVPQNLSASRPQDRQFILSSKKLLLSDSGFYLCAWKSGPYANTGELFFGEGSRLTVL.

To note about this clonotype: A much larger clone sits a single nucleotide away, making a read error possible. The chain recombines TRBV2 with TRBJ1-5; D is unresolved. The V gene's germline CDR1 is SNHLY and CDR2 FYNNEI. The CDR3 is made up of 14 amino acids. Deletions cut 3 bases from V and 4 bases from J, with 10 bases between. For the CDR3, the DNA is TGTGCCAGCAGTGACCAGAGGTTGAATCAGCCCCAGCATTTT. Translation gives CASSDQRLNQPQHF.

This clonotype has a handful of counts. Possible read error: a much larger clone is one base away. V and J are TRBV19 and TRBJ1-6; no reliable D call. Germline CDR1 is LNHDA and CDR2 is SQIVND (reference sequence). The CDR3 sequence is 14 residues long. CDR3 coding DNA: TGTGCCAGTAGTATGGATTCACGGAATTCACACCTCCACTTT. Residues: CASSMDSRNSHLHF.